These 5 T cell receptor beta chains were sequenced from one sample in a study of a mutant IDH1 vaccine in newly diagnosed glioma (dated by TCRdb to the early 2020s). This specimen's time point label, interpreted: week 11, during vaccination. Every vaccine dose consisted of 300 ug of a 20-mer mutant IDH1 peptide in Montanide, administered subcutaneously together with topical imiquimod. Preparation of the library involved the immunoSEQ multiplex PCR assay. TCRdb's version of the immuneACCESS table is confined to in-frame rearrangements and falls short of the full clone set. An unresolved V gene accounts for under half of the shortfall where checked; the remainder is of unknown origin. The sample table records roughly 60,000 clones; more than 80% of these occur just once. The leading ten clones occupy roughly 3.5% of the sample. These receptors' targets are unknown. Here the sequenced sample was PBMCs, taken from a glioma patient whose treatment included an IDH1 peptide vaccine. These TCRs come from a man younger than 45 with glioma.

The genes are TRBV5-1 and TRBJ2-3, with D tentatively TRBD1 (5 bases). The V gene lost 7 bases and the J gene lost 0 bases, with 9 bases spanning the gap. The CDR3 loop spans 13 amino acids. Germline V lookup: CDR1 SGHRS, CDR2 YFSETQ. The CDR3 DNA reads TGCGCCAGCCGGGCAGGGAGCACAGATACGCAGTATTTT. As protein: CASRAGSTDTQYF. Variable domain in full (rest from reference TRBV5-1 and TRBJ2-3): KAGVTQTPRYLIKTRGQQVTLSCSPISGHRSVSWYQQTPGQGLQFLFEYFSETQRNKGNFPGRFSGRQFSNSRSEMNVSTLELGDSALYLCASRAGSTDTQYFGPGTRLTVL.

This clone has more than one count but fewer than ten. The chain carries TRBV14 and TRBJ2-7; D is unclear. The V gene lost 2 bases and the J gene lost 2 bases, with 16 bases spanning the gap. The germline gives CDR1 SGHDN, CDR2 FVKESK. The CDR3 is 16 residues long. The DNA for the CDR3 is TGTGCCAGCAGCCAAAAAGGGATTAGGACCACCTACGAGCAGTACTTC. This gives the protein CASSQKGIRTTYEQYF. Supplemented by reference TRBV14 and TRBJ2-7, the full variable domain reads EAGVTQFPSHSVIEKGQTVTLRCDPISGHDNLYWYRRVMGKEIKFLLHFVKESKQDESGMPNNRFLAERTGGTYSTLKVQPAELEDSGVYFCASSQKGIRTTYEQYFGPGTRLTVT.

The chain carries TRBV7-2 and TRBJ2-1, with TRBD2 matching over 7 bases. V lost 8 bases and J lost 10; bases outside the gene matches: 14. Germline lookup yields CDR1 SGHTA and CDR2 FQGNSA. This CDR3 is 14 amino acids long. The CDR3 sequence: CASRRASGPREQFF. In nucleotides, the CDR3 is TGTGCCAGCCGTCGGGCTAGCGGTCCTAGGGAGCAGTTCTTC.

The rearrangement uses TRBV11-3 and TRBJ1-4; D not resolved. The CDR3 length is 10 residues. In germline, CDR1 is SGHNT, CDR2 YENEEA. The CDR3 here is CWKSPEKLFF. CDR3 in DNA: TGTTGGAAGTCGCCGGAAAAACTGTTTTTT.

The chain combines TRBV19 with TRBJ1-1, with D possibly TRBD1 on 6 matching bases. The CDR3 covers 15 residues. Germline V gene data show CDR1 as LNHDA and CDR2 as SQIVND (reference sequence). Trimming cost V 7 bases and J 2 bases, with 17 bases left between them. The CDR3 spells CASTPRGQSNTEAFF. For the CDR3, the DNA is TGTGCCAGTACCCCCCGAGGACAGTCAAACACTGAAGCTTTCTTT.